The 5 T cell receptor beta chains presented below share a single source sample, sequenced in a study of blood T cell repertoires in COVID-19. Profiling relied on immunoSEQ multiplex PCR, and the TCRdb table lists in-frame clones only, not all of them. Of 150,000 to 200,000 clones listed, approximately 73% are singletons. The sample comprised PBMCs or T cells enriched from blood (not recorded which). All receptors derive from a woman between 50 and 59 years old with acute COVID-19.

V is TRBV12-3 or TRBV12-4 and J is TRBJ1-4, with TRBD1 matching 7 bases. Losses at the gene ends were 6 bases for V and 11 bases for J; bases not matched to a gene: 9. This CDR3 spans 13 amino acids. CDR3 nucleotides: TGTGCCAGCAGGGATTATAGGGGGCAGAAACTGTTTTTT. Protein product: CASRDYRGQKLFF.

This clone showed up just a few times. The chain combines TRBV28 with TRBJ1-5; 7 bases fit TRBD1. Germline V CDR1 and CDR2: MDHEN, SYDVKM. The CDR3 contains 14 residues. Trimming at V came to 6 bases and at J to 8 bases, leaving 10 bases not matched to a gene. The CDR3 DNA reads as TGTGCCAGCAGGCCCAACCAGGGGGAAGAGCCCCAGCATTTT. Translation: CASRPNQGEEPQHF.

The chain is built from TRBV7-9 and TRBJ2-1; 7 nucleotides agree with TRBD2. The CDR3 spans 15 residues. Germline CDR1 reads SEHNR; CDR2 reads FQNEAQ (reference sequence). The J segment lost 7 bases and the V segment lost 4 bases, leaving 10 bases of the junction unmatched. DNA for the CDR3: TGTGCCAGCAGCTCTGGGAGGGGTTTGTGGAATGAGCAGTTCTTC. Amino acid sequence: CASSSGRGLWNEQFF.

The V and J genes are TRBV3-1 (or the pseudogene TRBV3-2) and TRBJ2-2; D may be TRBD2 (5 bases). CDR1 and CDR2 from the germline V gene are LGHDT and YNNKEL (reference sequence). The CDR3 has 16 residues. V was cut by 4 bases and J by 1 base, with 13 bases left in between. The CDR3 region has the DNA TGTGCCAGCAGCCGAGCGGTCGGGGTGAACACCGGGGAGCTGTTTTTT. Its protein is CASSRAVGVNTGELFF.

This chain connects TRBV6-6 to TRBJ2-3, with D tentatively TRBD2 (6 bases). V gave up 0 bases and J gave up 2 bases, with 12 bases separating them. Germline V CDR1 and CDR2: MNHNY, SVGAGI (reference sequence). The CDR3 contains 16 residues. CDR3 sequence: CASSYSQGGTTDTQYF. The CDR3 bases are TGTGCCAGCAGTTACTCCCAGGGAGGCACCACAGATACGCAGTATTTT.